The sequence of this T cell receptor beta chain was determined in a study of blood T cell repertoires in COVID-19. The data were produced by immunoSEQ multiplex PCR, yet TCRdb's version contains in-frame clones alone and is incomplete. The sample lists fewer than 300,000 clones, about 85% occurring once. Trimming removed 3 bases from V and 4 bases from J, with 12 bases in between. There are 13 residues in the CDR3. The germline gives CDR1 GTSNPN, CDR2 SVGIG (reference sequence). This clonotype originated in a human donor in a cohort sampled during active COVID-19. The sequenced material came from peripheral blood. The V call is TRBV30, the J call TRBJ1-1, with D possibly being TRBD1 (6 bases). The chain's CDR3 is CAWSPYRATEAFF. CDR3 DNA: TGTGCCTGGAGCCCTTACAGGGCCACTGAAGCTTTCTTT. Full variable domain (missing parts from reference TRBV30 and TRBJ1-1): SQTIHQWPATLVQPVGSPLSLECTVEGTSNPNLYWYRQAAGRGLQLLFYSVGIGQISSEVPQNLSASRPQDRQFILSSKKLLLSDSGFYLCAWSPYRATEAFFGQGTRLTVV.